Listed below are T cell receptor beta chains from one sample, sequenced in a study of OX40 agonist ivuxolimab in advanced cancers. The data were produced by immunoSEQ multiplex PCR, yet TCRdb's version contains in-frame clones alone and is incomplete. The repertoire holds about 49,000 clones, with around 84% as singletons. The input for sequencing was CD4+ or CD8+ T cells sorted from blood, taken in a trial of the OX40 agonist ivuxolimab. The receptors were sampled from an adult with an advanced solid tumor such as melanoma, head and neck, liver or kidney cancer. Both conserved end residues are part of each CDR3. D genes are given only for firm matches. Size values are once, few and many counts, or a class for expanded clones, and some rows have none.

cdr3_aa: CASSLEGGRNTEAFF
cdr3_nt: TGTGCCAGCAGCTTAGAAGGGGGCAGGAACACTGAAGCTTTCTTT
j_call: TRBJ1-1
clone_size: .
d_call: TRBD1
v_call: TRBV7-2

cdr3_aa: CASRPVDPTGNEQFF
cdr3_nt: TGTGCCAGTCGCCCTGTGGACCCAACCGGGAATGAGCAGTTCTTC
j_call: TRBJ2-1
clone_size: .
d_call: .
v_call: TRBV19

cdr3_aa: CAWGLVSYNEQFF
cdr3_nt: TGTGCCTGGGGACTAGTTTCCTACAATGAGCAGTTCTTC
j_call: TRBJ2-1
clone_size: .
d_call: TRBD2
v_call: TRBV30

cdr3_aa: CASRGTGIYEQYF
cdr3_nt: TGTGCCAGCAGGGGGACAGGGATCTACGAGCAGTACTTC
j_call: TRBJ2-7
clone_size: .
d_call: TRBD1
v_call: TRBV25-1

cdr3_aa: CASRGEITYEQYF
cdr3_nt: TGTGCCAGCAGAGGAGAAATTACCTACGAGCAGTACTTC
j_call: TRBJ2-7
clone_size: .
d_call: .
v_call: TRBV27

cdr3_aa: CASRSSRLLTGELFF
cdr3_nt: TGTGCCAGCAGATCATCTCGACTCCTCACCGGGGAGCTGTTTTTT
j_call: TRBJ2-2
clone_size: .
d_call: .
v_call: TRBV28

cdr3_aa: CASRDRFVGNQPQHF
cdr3_nt: TGTGCCAGTAGAGACAGGTTTGTAGGCAATCAGCCCCAGCATTTT
j_call: TRBJ1-5
clone_size: few
d_call: .
v_call: TRBV19

cdr3_aa: CASTDTANTGELFF
cdr3_nt: TGTGCCAGCACTGACACCGCGAACACCGGGGAGCTGTTTTTT
j_call: TRBJ2-2
clone_size: .
d_call: .
v_call: TRBV21-1

cdr3_aa: CASSLYSSGRTGDTQYF
cdr3_nt: TGTGCCAGCAGTTTATACTCTAGCGGGAGGACGGGAGATACGCAGTATTTT
j_call: TRBJ2-3
clone_size: few
d_call: TRBD2
v_call: TRBV28

cdr3_aa: CASSLEGGEREETQYF
cdr3_nt: TGCGCCAGCAGCTTGGAGGGAGGTGAAAGGGAAGAGACCCAGTACTTC
j_call: TRBJ2-5
clone_size: once
d_call: .
v_call: TRBV5-1

cdr3_aa: CASSSEPGLGQNEQFF
cdr3_nt: TGCGCCAGCAGCTCAGAACCGGGACTAGGGCAAAATGAGCAGTTCTTC
j_call: TRBJ2-1
clone_size: .
d_call: TRBD2
v_call: TRBV5-1

cdr3_aa: CASRGGWDTEAFF
cdr3_nt: TGTGCCAGCAGAGGTGGTTGGGACACTGAAGCTTTCTTT
j_call: TRBJ1-1
clone_size: .
d_call: .
v_call: TRBV5-4

cdr3_aa: CASRNAVGQGIHEQFF
cdr3_nt: TGTGCCAGTAGGAATGCGGTTGGACAGGGAATCCATGAGCAGTTCTTC
j_call: TRBJ2-1
clone_size: .
d_call: TRBD1
v_call: TRBV19

cdr3_aa: CASSLQTVNTEAFF
cdr3_nt: TGTGCCAGCTCACTCCAGACGGTGAACACTGAAGCTTTCTTT
j_call: TRBJ1-1
clone_size: .
d_call: .
v_call: TRBV18

cdr3_aa: CASSEWGTGRETQYF
cdr3_nt: TGTGCCAGCAGTGAATGGGGGACAGGGAGGGAGACCCAGTACTTC
j_call: TRBJ2-5
clone_size: .
d_call: TRBD1
v_call: TRBV25-1

cdr3_aa: CASSLGPNYGYTF
cdr3_nt: TGTGCCAGCTCCCTGGGACCTAACTATGGCTACACCTTC
j_call: TRBJ1-2
clone_size: .
d_call: .
v_call: TRBV25-1

cdr3_aa: CASSIAASGRGNEQFF
cdr3_nt: TGTGCCAGTAGTATAGCCGCTAGCGGGAGGGGCAATGAGCAGTTCTTC
j_call: TRBJ2-1
clone_size: .
d_call: TRBD2
v_call: TRBV19

cdr3_aa: CASSQVGGLAGGEQFF
cdr3_nt: TGCGCCAGCAGCCAAGTCGGGGGACTAGCGGGAGGGGAGCAGTTCTTC
j_call: TRBJ2-1
clone_size: .
d_call: TRBD2
v_call: TRBV4-3

cdr3_aa: CAISNGQWGEETQYF
cdr3_nt: TGTGCCATCAGTAATGGACAATGGGGGGAAGAGACCCAGTACTTC
j_call: TRBJ2-5
clone_size: .
d_call: .
v_call: TRBV10-3

cdr3_aa: CSARAFETQYF
cdr3_nt: TGCAGTGCTAGAGCCTTTGAGACCCAGTACTTC
j_call: TRBJ2-5
clone_size: .
d_call: .
v_call: TRBV20-1

cdr3_aa: CASSLDVGMPYGYTF
cdr3_nt: TGCGCCAGCAGCTTGGATGTGGGGATGCCCTATGGCTACACCTTC
j_call: TRBJ1-2
clone_size: once
d_call: .
v_call: TRBV5-1

cdr3_aa: CSAGTGSGYTF
cdr3_nt: TGCAGCGCCGGGACAGGGAGTGGCTACACCTTC
j_call: TRBJ1-2
clone_size: once
d_call: TRBD1
v_call: TRBV29-1

cdr3_aa: CASSQSETSYEQYF
cdr3_nt: TGCGCCAGCAGTCAATCCGAGACCTCCTACGAGCAGTACTTC
j_call: TRBJ2-7
clone_size: .
d_call: .
v_call: TRBV23-1

cdr3_aa: CASSYVGQGIEQFF
cdr3_nt: TGTGCCAGCAGTTACGTGGGACAGGGGATTGAGCAGTTCTTC
j_call: TRBJ2-1
clone_size: .
d_call: TRBD1
v_call: TRBV6-5

cdr3_aa: CASSVTGSSYEQYF
cdr3_nt: TGTGCCAGCAGCGTTACAGGGTCCTCCTACGAGCAGTACTTC
j_call: TRBJ2-7
clone_size: .
d_call: .
v_call: TRBV9

cdr3_aa: CASSVRPSGANVLTF
cdr3_nt: TGTGCCAGCAGCGTCCGTCCCTCTGGGGCCAACGTCCTGACTTTC
j_call: TRBJ2-6
clone_size: .
d_call: .
v_call: TRBV9

cdr3_aa: CASSQGEYNEQFF
cdr3_nt: TGTGCCAGCAGTCAGGGGGAGTACAATGAGCAGTTCTTC
j_call: TRBJ2-1
clone_size: .
d_call: TRBD1
v_call: TRBV7-3

cdr3_aa: CASSQSLLIQETQYF
cdr3_nt: TGTGCCAGCAGCCAAAGTCTACTAATACAAGAGACCCAGTACTTC
j_call: TRBJ2-5
clone_size: .
d_call: .
v_call: TRBV5-5